A selection of T cell receptor beta chains follows, all from one sample in a study of PD-1 blockade in classical Hodgkin lymphoma. Clones were sequenced by immunoSEQ multiplex PCR, and TCRdb holds only the in-frame ones, with some missing. The sample includes more than 50,000 clones, over 85% of them seen just once. Material: peripheral blood mononuclear cells (PBMCs), obtained at baseline. The source of these receptors is a human donor with classical Hodgkin lymphoma. Each CDR3 is given with its conserved first and last residue. The D gene is left open where the match is weak. Clone size, where shown, is once, few, many, or a class for clones that have expanded.

CDR3aa,CDR3nt,abundance,v_gene,d_gene,j_gene
CSVGPSGTFGELFF,TGCAGCGTTGGTCCTAGCGGGACTTTCGGGGAGCTGTTTTTT,NA,TRBV29-1,TRBD2,TRBJ2-2
CASSQGNSFYGYTF,TGTGCCAGCAGCCAAGGGAACAGTTTCTATGGCTACACCTTC,NA,TRBV4-2,NA,TRBJ1-2
CSVVRPRWEGNTEAFF,TGCAGCGTTGTAAGGCCCCGGTGGGAAGGGAACACTGAAGCTTTCTTT,NA,TRBV29-1,NA,TRBJ1-1
CASSLVQGSYEQYF,TGTGCCAGCAGCTTAGTACAGGGATCCTACGAGCAGTACTTC,NA,TRBV7-2,NA,TRBJ2-7
CASSQDLEREVGADTQYF,TGTGCCAGCAGCCAAGATCTGGAACGGGAGGTGGGTGCAGATACGCAGTATTTT,medium-sized,TRBV4-2,TRBD2,TRBJ2-3
CASSPTRTAYEQYF,TGTGCCAGCTCACCAACGAGGACTGCCTACGAGCAGTACTTC,NA,TRBV18,NA,TRBJ2-7
CASSMGLWGNTEAFF,TGTGCCAGTAGTATGGGCCTCTGGGGAAACACTGAAGCTTTCTTT,NA,TRBV19,NA,TRBJ1-1
CASSLWGDSYEQYF,TGCGCCAGCAGCTTGTGGGGGGACTCCTACGAGCAGTACTTC,NA,TRBV5-1,NA,TRBJ2-7
CASSIYSVGGAFDEKLFF,TGTGCCAGCAGTATCTACAGCGTGGGTGGGGCATTTGATGAAAAACTGTTTTTT,NA,TRBV28,NA,TRBJ1-4
CASRGRLRSTDTQYF,TGTGCCAGCAGGGGACGACTAAGAAGCACAGATACGCAGTATTTT,NA,TRBV27,NA,TRBJ2-3
CASSIDTYGYTF,TGCGCCAGCAGCATAGATACGTATGGCTACACCTTC,NA,TRBV5-1,NA,TRBJ1-2
CASTPSGGSSYEQYF,TGTGCCAGCACTCCTAGCGGGGGGAGCTCCTACGAGCAGTACTTC,NA,TRBV6-6,TRBD2,TRBJ2-7
CASSPREAGNTIYF,TGTGCCAGCAGCCCACGGGAGGCTGGAAACACCATATATTTT,NA,TRBV11-1,NA,TRBJ1-3
CASSHGGVATNEKLFF,TGCGCCAGCAGCCATGGTGGTGTGGCAACTAATGAAAAACTGTTTTTT,NA,TRBV4-1,NA,TRBJ1-4
CASSLWGGVHGYTF,TGTGCCAGCAGTTTATGGGGGGGGGTGCATGGCTACACCTTC,NA,TRBV28,NA,TRBJ1-2
CASSHPGLAGTDEQYF,TGTGCCAGCAGCCACCCGGGACTAGCGGGGACAGATGAGCAGTACTTC,NA,TRBV4-2,TRBD2,TRBJ2-7
CASSLRAGSNTEAFF,TGTGCCAGCAGCTTACGTGCGGGGTCGAACACTGAAGCTTTCTTT,NA,TRBV7-9,NA,TRBJ1-1
CASSADRLNQPQHF,TGTGCCAGCAGTGCGGACAGACTCAATCAGCCCCAGCATTTT,NA,TRBV28,NA,TRBJ1-5
CASSATGVEQFF,TGTGCCAGTAGTGCCACAGGGGTTGAGCAGTTCTTC,NA,TRBV19,TRBD1,TRBJ2-1
CASSLRSGGDYGYTF,TGTGCCAGCAGTTTAAGGTCAGGGGGCGACTATGGCTACACCTTC,NA,TRBV27,TRBD1,TRBJ1-2
CASSPGPGLGYTF,TGTGCCAGCAGTCCCGGTCCCGGGTTGGGCTACACCTTC,once,TRBV27,NA,TRBJ1-2
CASGGQGHEQYF,TGTGCCAGCGGGGGACAGGGCCACGAGCAGTACTTC,NA,TRBV2,TRBD1,TRBJ2-7
CASSVLGGQTNTGELFF,TGTGCCAGCAGCGTTCTTGGGGGACAGACGAACACCGGGGAGCTGTTTTTT,NA,TRBV9,TRBD1,TRBJ2-2
CASSILGVGEKLFF,TGTGCCAGTAGTATCCTGGGGGTCGGAGAAAAACTGTTTTTT,NA,TRBV19,NA,TRBJ1-4
CATGVARGYGYTF,TGTGCCACAGGTGTGGCCAGGGGCTATGGCTACACCTTC,NA,TRBV10-3,NA,TRBJ1-2
CASSDQSGANVLTF,TGTGCCAGCAGTGATCAGTCTGGGGCCAACGTCCTGACTTTC,NA,TRBV6-1,NA,TRBJ2-6
CASSSGGPTDTQYF,TGTGCCAGCAGCAGCGGGGGCCCCACAGATACGCAGTATTTT,once,TRBV5-6,TRBD2,TRBJ2-3